This T cell receptor beta chain was identified during a study of blood T cell repertoires in COVID-19. Overall study context: PBMCs, B-cell-depleted T cells, or T cells were the source of the cDNA or gDNA that made up the material.

Patients from Seattle were sampled longitudinally, starting during active infection. Original processing notes: Scientists estimated how many nucleated cells there were by amplifying reference gene primers. Here immunoSEQ multiplex PCR was the method, and the copy in TCRdb shows in-frame clones only, minus some. V and J calls and clone size are copied from that table; D and trimming were computed from the DNA. The data show roughly 140,000 clones, with about 85% seen just once and around 8% held by the top ten. Germline CDR1 is SGHNT and CDR2 is YYREEE (reference sequence). Trimming removed 5 bases at V and 2 bases at J, with 13 bases between. The CDR3 contains 14 residues.

The chain is built from TRBV5-4 and TRBJ1-2; maybe TRBD1 (5 bases). This sequence originates from an older woman with COVID-19, enrolled during active disease. The material sequenced was peripheral blood. CDR3 region: CASSPGGGNYGYTF. In DNA, the CDR3 is TGTGCCAGCAGTCCCGGGGGGGGGAACTATGGCTACACCTTC.